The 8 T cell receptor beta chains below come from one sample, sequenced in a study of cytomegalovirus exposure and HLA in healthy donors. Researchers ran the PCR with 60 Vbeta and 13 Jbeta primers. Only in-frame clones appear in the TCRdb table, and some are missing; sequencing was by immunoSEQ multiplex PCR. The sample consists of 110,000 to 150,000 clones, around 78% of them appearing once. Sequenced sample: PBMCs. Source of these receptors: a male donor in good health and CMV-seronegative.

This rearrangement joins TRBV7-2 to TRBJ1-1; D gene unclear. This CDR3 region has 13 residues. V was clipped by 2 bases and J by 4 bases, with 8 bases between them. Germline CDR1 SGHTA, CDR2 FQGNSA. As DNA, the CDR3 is TGTGCCAGCAGCTTAACCAGGTCCACTGAAGCTTTCTTT. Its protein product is CASSLTRSTEAFF.

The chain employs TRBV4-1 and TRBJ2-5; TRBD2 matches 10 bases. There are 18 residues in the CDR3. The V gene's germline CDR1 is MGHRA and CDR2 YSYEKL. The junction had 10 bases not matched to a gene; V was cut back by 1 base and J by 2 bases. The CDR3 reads CASSQVIAGGPQQETQYF. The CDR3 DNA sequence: TGCGCCAGCAGCCAAGTAATAGCGGGAGGCCCCCAGCAAGAGACCCAGTACTTC.

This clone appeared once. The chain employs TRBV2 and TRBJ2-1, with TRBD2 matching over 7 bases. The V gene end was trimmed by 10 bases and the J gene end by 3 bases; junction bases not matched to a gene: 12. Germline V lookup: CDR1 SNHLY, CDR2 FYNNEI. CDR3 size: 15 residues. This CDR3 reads CATTTTGGNYNEQFF. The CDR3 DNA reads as TGTGCCACCACTACGACGGGGGGTAACTACAATGAGCAGTTCTTC.

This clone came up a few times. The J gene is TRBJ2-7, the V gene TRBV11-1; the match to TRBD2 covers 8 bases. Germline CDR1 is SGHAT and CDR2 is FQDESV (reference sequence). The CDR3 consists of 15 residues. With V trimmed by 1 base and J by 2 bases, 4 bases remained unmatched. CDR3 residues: CASSLEVAGTYEQYF. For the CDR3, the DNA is TGTGCCAGCAGCTTAGAGGTAGCGGGGACCTACGAGCAGTACTTC. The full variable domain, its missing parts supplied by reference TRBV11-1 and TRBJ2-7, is EAEVAQSPRYKITEKSQAVAFWCDPISGHATLYWYRQILGQGPELLVQFQDESVVDDSQLPKDRFSAERLKGVDSTLKIQPAELGDSAMYLCASSLEVAGTYEQYFGPGTRLTVT.

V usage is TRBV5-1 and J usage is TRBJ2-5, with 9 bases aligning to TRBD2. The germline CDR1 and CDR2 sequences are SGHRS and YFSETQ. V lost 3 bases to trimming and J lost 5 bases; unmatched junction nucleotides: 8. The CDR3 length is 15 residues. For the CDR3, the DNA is TGCGCCAGCAGCTCGACTAGCGGACTTTGGGAGACCCAGTACTTC. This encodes CASSSTSGLWETQYF.

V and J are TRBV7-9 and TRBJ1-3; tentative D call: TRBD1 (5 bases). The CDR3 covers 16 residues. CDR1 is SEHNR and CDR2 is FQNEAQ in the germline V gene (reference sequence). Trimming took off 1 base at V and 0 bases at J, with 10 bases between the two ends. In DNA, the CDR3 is TGTGCCAGCAGCTTAGAGTCAGGGTACTCTGGAAACACCATATATTTT. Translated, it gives CASSLESGYSGNTIYF.

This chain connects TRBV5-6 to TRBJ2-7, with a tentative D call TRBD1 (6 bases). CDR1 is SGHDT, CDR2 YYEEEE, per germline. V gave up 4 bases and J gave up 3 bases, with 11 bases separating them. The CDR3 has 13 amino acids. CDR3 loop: CASSRTAYYEQYF. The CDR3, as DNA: TGTGCCAGCAGCCGGACAGCTTACTACGAGCAGTACTTC.

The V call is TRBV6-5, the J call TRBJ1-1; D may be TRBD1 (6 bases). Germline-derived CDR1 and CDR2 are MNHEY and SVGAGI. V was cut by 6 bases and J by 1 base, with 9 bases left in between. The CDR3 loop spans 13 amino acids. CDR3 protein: CASSRGWNTEAFF. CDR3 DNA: TGTGCCAGCAGCAGGGGTTGGAACACTGAAGCTTTCTTT.